This T cell receptor (beta chain) appears in the sequencing data of a study of graft-versus-host responses after intestinal transplantation. For the study at large: Isolated intestinal, liver-intestinal, or multivisceral transplants were what recipients had. General study points: Recipient-marrow GvH clones were detected, some having first appeared in ileum or blood.

On this clone itself: Its specificity is not known.

The CDR3 has 15 amino acids. From germline, CDR1 is LGHNA and CDR2 YNFKEQ. V shed 2 bases, J shed 4 bases, and the junction held 2 bases outside the gene matches. Using immunoSEQ multiplex PCR, the repertoire was profiled, and TCRdb retains in-frame clones only, with some absent. Of over 15,000 clones listed, around 90% were seen once; the top ten hold 1.9%. The genes are TRBV4-2 and TRBJ2-3, with TRBD2 identical over 11 bases. The sequenced sample was PBMCs, obtained less than 400 days after transplant. The sequence derives from a human patient who received an intestinal transplant, so some T cells may come from the graft donor. In DNA, the CDR3 is TGTGCCAGCAGCCAAACTAGCGGGAGCCCAGATACGCAGTATTTT. This encodes CASSQTSGSPDTQYF.